Below, one TCR beta chain is given with its context. The target of this receptor is not known. No base quality information exists; no much larger clone differs at one position. The data originate from a study of blood T cell repertoires in COVID-19 (dated by TCRdb to the early 2020s). Looking at the study overall: Collaborator samples came from the United States, Italy and Spain and covered acute and convalescent phases of COVID-19. The prospective study material was composed of cDNA or gDNA derived from T cells, B-cell-depleted T cells, or PBMCs. Samples came from the ongoing ImmuneRACE study (first 160 participants) plus 1,254 subjects from 6 global collaborators. The repertoires were released in a freely available public database intended as a resource for research on the immune response to SARS-CoV-2. Where available, HLA class I and class II types were obtained from metadata supplied by the sample provider rather than from assay-based typing. The dataset comprised deeply sampled blood TCRbeta repertoires from subjects exposed to, actively infected with, or recovered from COVID-19. Nearly every sample came with metadata listing a de-identified subject ID, COVID-19 status, age in years and sex. Study-wide findings and limitations: The quantity of clinical and demographic metadata differed by source and by participant and was supplied without curation.

V and J are trimmed by 4 bases and 4 bases, and the gene matches miss 6 bases of the junction. From the cysteine up to the phenylalanine, the CDR3 has a length of 16 residues. The only DNA kept is the CDR3, 48 bases in frame from the first base. The germline V gene encodes CDR1 SGHRS and CDR2 YFSETQ. TCRbeta CDR3 regions were amplified from genomic DNA using the immunoSEQ Assay, a bias-controlled multiplex PCR. The original pipeline was this. Nucleated cell counts per sample were estimated from amplification of reference gene primers within the assay. To quantify the absolute abundance of each unique TCRbeta CDR3 rearrangement, sequence reads were collapsed and filtered. For each sample, productive Simpson clonality was calculated as the square root of Simpson's diversity index over productive rearrangements. Entries here come from immuneACCESS through TCRdb and include only in-frame sequences with V and J called. Some clones fail to appear in such tables; in the studies checked, an unresolved V gene covers under half of the shortfall, and the cause of the remainder is unknown. The DNA was the basis for D and trimming; V, J and clone size are from that table. Here the sample has some 240,000 clones; more than 85% occur a single time. Of the sample, about 0.8% falls within the top ten clones.

One collaborating source in Seattle enrolled patients during active infection and followed them longitudinally through the course of disease. The collaborating institutions used their own protocols to collect whole blood in K2EDTA tubes. For TCRbeta analysis, collaborators shipped samples in one of three forms: frozen whole blood, isolated PBMCs, or DNA extracted from either of those sample types. The receptor chain draws on TRBV5-1 and TRBJ2-2, with 11 junctional bases fitting TRBD1. The sequenced material came from peripheral blood. The receptor was derived from a man between 60 and 75 years old with COVID-19, enrolled during active disease. Here is the DNA: TGCGCCAGCAGCGAACCCGGGACAGGGGGCACCGGGGAGCTGTTTTTT. It is translated as CASSEPGTGGTGELFF.